Shown below are 4 T cell receptor beta chains from a single sample sequenced in a study of control samples from healthy donors and cancer patients. Libraries were prepared by immunoSEQ multiplex PCR; TCRdb keeps only in-frame clonotypes and omits some of them. The table includes around 70,000 clones, around 80% detected once. The specimen sequenced was blood. The receptors derive from a man aged 55 to 70 in good health.

This clone was seen only a few times. The rearrangement links TRBV24-1 to TRBJ2-3; a possible D gene is TRBD1 (5 bases). Germline assignment: CDR1 KGHDR and CDR2 SFDVKD. The CDR3 consists of 14 residues. Trimming left V 4 bases short and J 2 bases short, with 9 bases between. The CDR3: CATSDLDTTDTQYF. The CDR3 DNA follows: TGTGCCACCAGTGACTTGGACACCACAGATACGCAGTATTTT.

The chain links TRBV5-1 to TRBJ2-3; 11 nucleotides line up with TRBD1. There are 16 residues in the CDR3. The germline V gene encodes CDR1 SGHRS and CDR2 YFSETQ. The junction had 3 bases not matched to a gene; V was cut back by 0 bases and J by 3 bases. In nucleotides, the CDR3 is TGCGCCAGCAGCTTGGGGGGACAGGGGGGGACAGATACGCAGTATTTT. Its protein product is CASSLGGQGGTDTQYF.

The V and J genes are TRBV4-3 and TRBJ2-1; 11 bases are a match to TRBD2. V shed 1 base, J shed 10 bases, and the junction held 9 bases outside the gene matches. This CDR3 is built from 16 residues. From germline, CDR1 is LGHNA and CDR2 YSLEER. The CDR3 loop reads CASSQAPSGGTKEQFF. The CDR3 coding sequence is TGCGCCAGCAGCCAAGCCCCTAGCGGGGGGACAAAAGAGCAGTTCTTC.

This clone appeared a few times. This chain links TRBV2 with TRBJ2-5; D tentatively fits TRBD1 or TRBD2 (6 bases each). Trimming cost V 5 bases and J 5 bases, with 18 bases left between them. The CDR3 consists of 15 residues. Germline assignment: CDR1 SNHLY and CDR2 FYNNEI. CDR3 residues: CASSLRTGGGETQYF. CDR3 nucleotides: TGTGCCAGCAGTCTTAGGACCGGGGGCGGCGAGACCCAGTACTTC.